This T cell receptor beta chain was recorded in a study of OX40 agonist ivuxolimab in advanced cancers. Looking at the study overall: The drug used for patients, ivuxolimab, was an agonistic anti-OX40 (CD134) antibody.

Generated by immunoSEQ multiplex PCR, the TCRdb table keeps only in-frame clones and is missing some. This sample yields about 64,000 clones, of which approximately 84% are seen a single time; about 2% belongs to the top ten. It was autoimmune disease history or systemic immunosuppression that excluded patients. Blood sampling was done at baseline, cycle 4 day 1, and cycle 7 day 1. The CDR3 totals 15 residues. CDR1 is KGHSH, CDR2 LQKENI, per germline. V was shortened by 0 bases and J by 0 bases, with 7 bases between the two germline ends. As regards this clone: Antigen unknown.

Study-wide results and limits: By week 6 at 0.1 to 3.0 mg/kg, blood CD4+ and CD8+ T cells had expanded clonally.

Here the sequenced sample was CD4+ or CD8+ T cells sorted from blood, taken in a trial of the OX40 agonist ivuxolimab. This clonotype was sampled from an adult with an advanced solid tumor such as melanoma, head and neck, liver or kidney cancer. V gene TRBV18 combines with J gene TRBJ2-3; D not resolved. The CDR3 nucleotides read TGTGCCAGCTCACCACCAGGGAAAAGCACAGATACGCAGTATTTT. Translation gives CASSPPGKSTDTQYF.